This TCR beta chain was retrieved from a study of identical twins. One entry per CDR3 protein, called by TCRdb with MiXCR from the 5' RACE reads. The sample contains around 1.7 million distinct CDR3 sequences, under 35% of which appear only once. The source is a newborn girl in good health. Sequenced sample: cord blood.

The CDR3 region is CASSWGQGRHNEQFF. DNA of the CDR3: TGTGCCAGCAGCTGGGGGCAGGGAAGGCACAATGAGCAGTTCTTC. The chain links TRBV5-5 to TRBJ2-1; D is perhaps TRBD1 (6 bases). Deletions cut 3 bases from V and 5 bases from J, with 15 bases between. CDR3 length: 15 amino acids. Germline V CDR1 and CDR2: SGHKS, YYEKEE (reference sequence).